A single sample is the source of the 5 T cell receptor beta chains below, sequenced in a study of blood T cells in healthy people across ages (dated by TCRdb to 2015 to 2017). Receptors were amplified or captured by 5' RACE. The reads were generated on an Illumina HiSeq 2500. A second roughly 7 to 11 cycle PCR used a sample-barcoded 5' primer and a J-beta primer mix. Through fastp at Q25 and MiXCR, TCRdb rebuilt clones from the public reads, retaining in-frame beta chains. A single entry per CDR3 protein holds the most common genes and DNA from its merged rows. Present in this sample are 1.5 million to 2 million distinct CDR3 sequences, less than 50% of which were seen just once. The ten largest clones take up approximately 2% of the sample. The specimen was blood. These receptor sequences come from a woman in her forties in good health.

The CDR3 region is CSVSGTHFTGELFF. CDR3 nucleotides: TGCAGCGTGTCCGGGACACACTTCACCGGGGAGCTGTTTTTT. The chain links TRBV29-1 to TRBJ2-2; TRBD1 might be the D (6 bases). The CDR3 runs 14 residues. Trimming took off 6 bases at V and 4 bases at J, with 15 bases between the two ends. CDR1 SQVTM and CDR2 ANQGSEA come from the germline V gene.

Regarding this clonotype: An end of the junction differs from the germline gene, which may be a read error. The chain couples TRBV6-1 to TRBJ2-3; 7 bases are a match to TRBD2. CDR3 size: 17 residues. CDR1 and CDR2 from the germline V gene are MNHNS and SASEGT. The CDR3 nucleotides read TGTGCCGGCAGAAGTAGCGGGTCCCTCCCTAGCACAGATACGCAGTATTTT. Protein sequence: CAGRSSGSLPSTDTQYF.

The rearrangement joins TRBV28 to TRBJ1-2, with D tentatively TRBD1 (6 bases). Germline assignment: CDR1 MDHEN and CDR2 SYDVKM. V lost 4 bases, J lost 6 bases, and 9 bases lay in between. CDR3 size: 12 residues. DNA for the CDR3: TGTGCCAGCAGTTACAGGGATCATGGCTACACCTTC. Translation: CASSYRDHGYTF.

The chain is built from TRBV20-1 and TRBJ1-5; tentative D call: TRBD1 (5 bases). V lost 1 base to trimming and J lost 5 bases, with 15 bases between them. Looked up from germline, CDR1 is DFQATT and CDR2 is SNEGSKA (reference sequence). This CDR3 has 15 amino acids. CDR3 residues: CSARGELRGDQPQHF. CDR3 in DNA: TGCAGTGCTAGAGGAGAATTGAGGGGAGATCAGCCCCAGCATTTT.

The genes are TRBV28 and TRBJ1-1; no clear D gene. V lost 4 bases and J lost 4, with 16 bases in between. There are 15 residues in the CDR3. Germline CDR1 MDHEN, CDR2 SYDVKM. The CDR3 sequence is CASSSEFISTTEAFF. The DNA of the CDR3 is TGTGCCAGCAGTTCTGAGTTTATTTCTACCACTGAAGCTTTCTTT.